The clone carrying this T cell receptor (beta chain) was detected ten times or more. The TCR beta CDR3 regions underwent amplification from RNA transcripts. A first-round RT-PCR used HTBI primers, followed by a second-round multiplex PCR. Using its own MiXCR run on the multiplex PCR reads, TCRdb lists one record per CDR3 protein. The sample yields about 210,000 distinct CDR3 sequences, about 32% seen once. The data are from a study of Graves' ophthalmopathy and Graves' hyperthyroidism. The CDR3 sequence is 16 residues long. Unmatched junction bases numbered 8, after V lost 5 bases and J lost 3 bases. Germline V gives CDR1 MNHEY, CDR2 SMNVEV (reference sequence).

Sequenced: peripheral blood. J is TRBJ1-5 and V is TRBV27, with TRBD1 matching over 9 bases. The receptor's source is a man in his fifties or sixties with Graves' ophthalmopathy. The CDR3 DNA reads as TGTGCCAGCAGTCAGACAGGGGGTGCTTTCAATCAGCCCCAGCATTTT. Encoded protein: CASSQTGGAFNQPQHF.